Included here is one TCR beta chain sequence, with context. The antigen it binds to is not known. The sample holds no much larger clone one base away, and base qualities are not on file. This sample is part of a study of beta chain features in type 1 diabetes (dated by TCRdb to between 2018 and 2020). Regarding the research as a whole: Mean age, gender distribution, total cell number and subset yield were not different between patients and healthy donors. The study compared the TCRB repertoires of sorted circulating CD4+ T cell subsets in recently diagnosed type 1 diabetes patients with those in matched healthy donors. A total of 107,917,701 sorted cells were examined across all samples, and RNA yield correlated strongly with the number of cells per subset. Whereas all 30 or so donors provided naive and central memory subsets, regulatory and stem cell-like memory subsets were isolated from just 8 patients and about 8 healthy donors.

The High Capacity cDNA Reverse Transcription Kit was used to reverse transcribe all of the isolated RNA, meaning that expressed TCRB transcripts were what got sequenced. Naive, central memory and regulatory T cell samples underwent deep immunoSEQ sequencing, averaging around 3.6 million total reads per sample. Sorted cells were lysed in RLT buffer, and RNA was extracted using DNase-treated RNeasy Micro or Mini kits according to cell number. To prevent cross-contamination, each cell subset was processed individually, whereas patient and healthy donor samples were processed jointly. TCRB sequences were amplified from cDNA with the immunoSEQ multiplex PCR, producing 87-bp fragments spanning the CDR3 region. Sequencing of the amplicons was performed on the Illumina HiSeq platform. The study's processing was this. Synthetic template baselines were used to correct PCR bias computationally, reads within Hamming distance 2 were collapsed together, and singletons that could not be merged were discarded. Reads were aligned against IMGT to assign V, D and J genes, CDR3 length and insertions or deletions at six rearrangement sites. Within each subset, clonotype counts were normalized to the number of sorted cells before true diversity and Gini coefficients were calculated with the tcR R package. The overlap coefficient, calculated on TCRB nucleotide sequences, was used to measure repertoire sharing. Out-of-frame TCRB sequences from naive cells were analyzed as a proxy for the pre-selection repertoire. Here the immuneACCESS table is served through TCRdb, limited to in-frame sequences with V and J called. Missing clones are a known gap in these copies; in checked studies unresolved V genes cover under half, and the rest lacks a known reason. That table furnishes V, J and clone size, whereas the DNA furnished D and trimming. In all, the sample holds 640,000 or so clones, and around an eighth of those were seen once. The ten largest make up roughly 0.022% of the sample.

Points the paper makes about the study in general: Because small numbers of individuals were included in the HLA sub-analyses, any influence of HLA type on TCRB rearrangement was left unresolved. Sequencing cDNA rather than genomic DNA could over-represent highly expressing activated cells, although activation and CD3 levels did not differ between groups. Type 1 diabetes patients showed a moderate but significant shortening of TCRB CDR3 length in all four CD4+ subsets. PCR may preferentially amplify shorter templates, but because patient and control samples were amplified and corrected together, any resulting skew would affect both groups equally. At VDJ recombination sites, type 1 diabetes patients had fewer insertions and more deleted nucleotides, which implies abnormalities in thymic rearrangement. Naive, central memory and regulatory TCRB repertoires appeared to be more similar among patients than among healthy donors.

Each donor gave one peripheral blood draw, about 100 mL on average, collected into heparinised tubes. Using a panel that included CD45RO, CCR7, CD25, CD127, CD95 and CD27, naive, central memory, regulatory and stem cell-like memory CD4+ T cells were sorted on a BD FACSAria II. Purity was above 95% for every sorted population. Right away, PBMCs were isolated by Lymphoprep density gradient centrifugation and were stained directly, with no culture step. So that batch effects would be minimized, each experiment stained and sorted samples in pairs, pairing one healthy donor with one patient. Counted from cysteine to phenylalanine, this CDR3 has 15 amino acids. Only CDR3 DNA is held: 45 bases, read in frame from base 1. Reading the germline V gene (reference sequence) gives CDR1 MNHNY and CDR2 SVGAGI. Trimming leaves V shorter by 5 bases and J shorter by 7 bases, with the junction holding 6 bases beyond the gene matches.

This receptor chain uses TRBV6-6 and TRBJ1-4; TRBD1 fits 11 bases in the junction. The TCR sequence derives from a man between 18 and 29 years old with type 1 diabetes. Sequenced input: naive CD4+ T cells from blood. What this sample's cell subset or site label stands for: true naive CD4+ T cells. CDR3 protein: CASSNWDRGSEKLFF. The nucleotide sequence is TGTGCCAGCAGTAACTGGGACAGGGGGAGTGAAAAACTGTTTTTT.